A selection of T cell receptor beta chains follows, all from one sample in a study of blood T cells in healthy people across ages. TCRdb fed the 5' RACE reads into MiXCR, producing one record per CDR3 protein. The sample shows more than 1,000,000 distinct CDR3 sequences, 20% to 25% of them seen only once. These data were also reused for a study on T cells of mothers and their children.

The sequenced sample consisted of blood. The receptors derive from a girl aged 2 to 10 in good health. Both conserved end residues are part of each CDR3. A D gene is named only where the DNA matches it firmly. Clone size is given for some rows only: seen once, a few or many times, or a class if the clone is expanded.

>TRBV6-6|TRBJ2-7|few|NA
CASSYLSVGSSYEQYF
TGTGCCAGCAGTTACCTCTCTGTGGGGAGCTCCTACGAGCAGTACTTC
>TRBV11-1|TRBJ2-5|few|NA
CASSSRWGEMTQYF
TGTGCCAGCAGCTCCCGGTGGGGGGAAATGACCCAGTACTTC
>TRBV5-5|TRBJ2-1|once|NA
CASSTAQSSYNEQFF
TGTGCCAGCAGCACGGCGCAGAGCTCCTACAATGAGCAGTTCTTC
>TRBV6-6|TRBJ1-3|NA|TRBD1
CASSYLPPGQGDTIYF
TGTGCCAGCAGTTACCTACCACCCGGACAGGGAGACACCATATATTTT
>TRBV7-6|TRBJ1-1|few|TRBD1
CASQQGWGTEAFF
TGTGCCAGTCAACAGGGGTGGGGGACTGAAGCTTTCTTT
>TRBV11-2|TRBJ1-2|NA|NA
CASSRDGFGYTF
TGTGCCAGCAGCCGGGACGGATTTGGCTACACCTTC
>TRBV6-2/TRBV6-3|TRBJ2-1|NA|NA
CASSSYTEQFF
TGTGCCAGCAGCTCGTACACTGAGCAGTTCTTC
>TRBV7-8|TRBJ2-1|NA|TRBD2
CASSLAEYNSGLAGRYEQFF
TGTGCCAGCAGCTTAGCAGAGTATAATTCCGGGCTAGCGGGACGGTATGAGCAGTTCTTC
>TRBV24-1|TRBJ1-2|NA|NA
CATSDRPTGTYGYTF
TGTGCCACCAGTGATCGGCCTACAGGGACCTATGGCTACACCTTC
>TRBV7-8|TRBJ2-1|NA|TRBD2
CASSSRSTLTSGIGNEQFF
TGTGCCAGCAGCTCGAGATCCACTTTGACTAGCGGGATCGGCAATGAGCAGTTCTTC
>TRBV27|TRBJ1-1|few|NA
CASSLSGHLNTEAFF
TGTGCCAGCAGTTTATCGGGACATTTGAACACTGAAGCTTTCTTT
>TRBV12-5|TRBJ2-7|few|TRBD1
CASGLQGAWNEQYF
TGTGCTAGTGGTCTACAGGGGGCGTGGAACGAGCAGTACTTC
>TRBV12-3/TRBV12-4|TRBJ2-5|NA|NA
CASGAGENFGAQYF
TGTGCCTCCGGAGCAGGGGAGAACTTTGGGGCCCAGTACTTC
>TRBV28|TRBJ2-7|NA|NA
CASSSPTGLLYEQYF
TGTGCCAGCAGTTCACCGACAGGTCTCCTCTACGAGCAGTACTTC
>TRBV25-1|TRBJ2-5|NA|TRBD2
CASSPPGLAGRETQYF
TGTGCCAGCAGTCCCCCGGGACTAGCGGGTCGGGAGACCCAGTACTTC
>TRBV28|TRBJ1-4|NA|NA
CASTWTATNEKLFF
TGTGCCAGTACCTGGACGGCAACTAATGAAAAACTGTTTTTT
>TRBV24-1|TRBJ2-5|few|TRBD2
CATSDRTSGSVETQYF
TGTGCCACCAGTGATCGAACTAGCGGGAGCGTTGAGACCCAGTACTTC
>TRBV19|TRBJ2-1|NA|NA
CASKDSLSNEQFF
TGTGCCAGTAAGGACAGCCTGTCTAATGAGCAGTTCTTC
>TRBV7-9|TRBJ2-1|many|TRBD1
CASSPRDSYNEQFF
TGTGCCAGCAGCCCCCGGGACAGCTACAATGAGCAGTTCTTC
>TRBV20-1|TRBJ2-1|NA|TRBD2
CSARERGGYNEQFF
TGCAGTGCTAGAGAGCGGGGGGGCTACAATGAGCAGTTCTTC
>TRBV7-2|TRBJ2-3|few|TRBD2
CASSSSGVTDTQYF
TGTGCCAGCAGCTCGAGCGGGGTCACAGATACGCAGTATTTT
>TRBV6-5|TRBJ1-1|few|NA
CASSYSKNKPRRGTEAFF
TGTGCCAGCAGTTACTCGAAGAACAAACCCAGACGAGGCACTGAAGCTTTCTTT
>TRBV4-3|TRBJ2-1|NA|TRBD1
CASSQEVPDRRKVDEQFF
TGCGCCAGCAGCCAAGAAGTACCGGACAGGCGAAAGGTAGATGAGCAGTTCTTC
>TRBV7-2|TRBJ2-1|NA|NA
CAGGAEGNEQFF
TGTGCCGGGGGAGCGGAGGGAAATGAGCAGTTCTTC
>TRBV7-2|TRBJ2-7|NA|TRBD2
CASSLAPSGGPREQYF
TGTGCCAGCAGCTTAGCGCCTTCGGGAGGGCCGCGGGAGCAGTACTTC
>TRBV4-3|TRBJ2-1|once|TRBD2
CASSQGSGGAFNEQFF
TGCGCCAGCAGCCAAGGGAGCGGGGGGGCGTTTAATGAGCAGTTCTTC
>TRBV29-1|TRBJ2-5|few|TRBD1
CSVEPWDRGRQETQYF
TGCAGCGTTGAACCCTGGGACAGGGGAAGGCAAGAGACCCAGTACTTC
>TRBV20-1|TRBJ2-7|few|NA
CSARDRYGTFLGEQYF
TGCAGTGCTAGAGACCGGTATGGGACCTTTCTTGGCGAGCAGTACTTC
>TRBV4-3|TRBJ1-5|few|TRBD1
CASSQATGVNQPQHF
TGCGCCAGCAGCCAGGCGACAGGGGTCAATCAGCCCCAGCATTTT
>TRBV12-3/TRBV12-4|TRBJ2-7|NA|TRBD1
CASSLGQTHYEQYF
TGTGCCAGCAGCCTGGGACAGACCCACTACGAGCAGTACTTC
>TRBV6-2/TRBV6-3|TRBJ1-1|NA|NA
CASSWARDTEAFF
TGTGCCAGCAGTTGGGCAAGGGACACTGAAGCTTTCTTT
>TRBV11-2|TRBJ2-7|NA|TRBD1
CASSPLLGTGVGNEQYF
TGTGCCAGCAGCCCCTTACTGGGGACAGGGGTAGGGAACGAGCAGTACTTC
>TRBV10-3|TRBJ1-2|few|NA
CAIIRGENYGYTF
TGTGCCATCATAAGAGGGGAGAACTATGGCTACACCTTC
>TRBV9|TRBJ2-1|NA|TRBD2
CASSVGSLADHYNEQFF
TGTGCCAGCAGCGTAGGTTCACTAGCGGACCACTACAATGAGCAGTTCTTC
>TRBV29-1|TRBJ1-4|NA|TRBD1
CGVSGTGEEKLFF
TGCGGCGTCTCCGGGACAGGGGAAGAAAAACTGTTTTTT
>TRBV13|TRBJ2-7|NA|TRBD1
CASSSDPQRQGWTYEQYF
TGTGCCAGCAGCTCAGACCCCCAACGACAGGGCTGGACCTACGAGCAGTACTTC
>TRBV7-8|TRBJ1-5|few|NA
CASSLEGQYSNQPQHF
TGTGCCAGCAGCCTTGAAGGGCAATATAGCAATCAGCCCCAGCATTTT
>TRBV29-1|TRBJ2-1|NA|NA
CSVVVMSSYNEQFF
TGCAGCGTTGTGGTGATGAGCTCCTACAATGAGCAGTTCTTC
>TRBV6-4|TRBJ2-7|NA|NA
CASSDSLAWEIESYEQYF
TGTGCCAGCAGTGACTCACTAGCTTGGGAAATTGAATCCTACGAGCAGTACTTC
>TRBV5-1|TRBJ2-5|NA|TRBD2
CASSLAAGVQETQYF
TGCGCCAGCAGCTTGGCAGCGGGGGTCCAAGAGACCCAGTACTTC
>TRBV3-1|TRBJ2-4|NA|NA
CASNQVDLGLAKDIQYF
TGTGCCAGCAACCAAGTCGATCTCGGGCTAGCCAAAGACATTCAGTACTTC
>TRBV4-2|TRBJ1-6|NA|NA
CASSQEGRSSYNSPLHF
TGTGCCAGCAGCCAAGAGGGCCGAAGCTCCTATAATTCACCCCTCCACTTT
>TRBV7-3|TRBJ2-7|few|NA
CASSPLGPIEQYF
TGTGCCAGCAGCCCCCTAGGTCCGATCGAGCAGTACTTC
>TRBV5-5|TRBJ2-6|NA|NA
CASSSRDSHSGANVLTF
TGTGCCAGCAGCTCGCGGGACAGTCACTCTGGGGCCAACGTCCTGACTTTC